The 5 T cell receptor beta chains presented below share a single source sample, sequenced in a study of cytomegalovirus exposure and HLA in healthy donors. Produced via immunoSEQ multiplex PCR; TCRdb's table is partial and in-frame only. The repertoire has under 250,000 clones, more than 75% of them found once; the top ten carry 12%. The sample consisted of PBMCs. The receptors originated from a man aged 18 to 29 in good health and CMV-seropositive.

The V gene is TRBV27, the J gene TRBJ1-1, with D tentatively TRBD1 (6 bases). The CDR3 spans 14 residues. Trimming shortened V by 1 base and J by 3 bases, and 9 bases separated the two germline ends. Germline values: CDR1 MNHEY, CDR2 SMNVEV (reference sequence). The CDR3 DNA is TGTGCCAGCAGTTTATTAGCAGGGGACACTGAAGCTTTCTTT. As protein: CASSLLAGDTEAFF.

This chain joins TRBV5-1 and TRBJ2-6; the match to TRBD1 covers 7 bases. CDR1 is SGHRS and CDR2 is YFSETQ in the germline V gene. V shed 4 bases and J 3 bases; nucleotides not matched to a gene: 7. There are 16 residues in the CDR3. CDR3 loop: CASSTHRGGGANVLTF. The CDR3 nucleotides are TGCGCCAGCAGCACTCACAGGGGTGGTGGGGCCAACGTCCTGACTTTC. The whole variable domain, filled in from reference TRBV5-1 and TRBJ2-6, reads KAGVTQTPRYLIKTRGQQVTLSCSPISGHRSVSWYQQTPGQGLQFLFEYFSETQRNKGNFPGRFSGRQFSNSRSEMNVSTLELGDSALYLCASSTHRGGGANVLTFGAGSRLTVL.

The genes are TRBV28 and TRBJ1-4; D not certain. The V end was cut by 3 bases, the J end by 8 bases, with 10 bases between. Per germline, CDR1 MDHEN and CDR2 SYDVKM. This CDR3 has 13 amino acids. The DNA for the CDR3 is TGTGCCAGCAGTTTCCCTTTCGGGGAAAAACTGTTTTTT. Amino acid sequence: CASSFPFGEKLFF. Together with reference TRBV28 and TRBJ1-4, the CDR3 gives the full variable domain: DVKVTQSSRYLVKRTGEKVFLECVQDMDHENMFWYRQDPGLGLRLIYFSYDVKMKEKGDIPEGYSVSREKKERFSLILESASTNQTSMYLCASSFPFGEKLFFGSGTQLSVL.

The rearrangement uses TRBV5-6 and TRBJ2-7, with a tentative D call TRBD2 (5 bases). The CDR3 extends over 16 amino acids. Germline V gene data show CDR1 as SGHDT and CDR2 as YYEEEE. With 4 bases removed from V and 2 bases from J, the gap between germline ends came to 19 bases. CDR3 in DNA: TGTGCCAGCAGCGCCCCGGGTAGCGTCACCGCCTACGAGCAGTACTTC. This sequence encodes CASSAPGSVTAYEQYF.

J is TRBJ1-2 and V is TRBV19; D call uncertain. The CDR3 length is 14 residues. Germline V gene lookup returns CDR1 LNHDA and CDR2 SQIVND (reference sequence). Trimming removed 6 bases from V and 3 bases from J, with 14 bases in between. The CDR3 region is CASRLLTQDYGYTF. DNA for the CDR3: TGTGCCAGTAGATTATTGACGCAGGACTATGGCTACACCTTC.